One and the same sample provided the 12 T cell receptor beta chains below, sequenced in a study of OX40 agonist ivuxolimab in advanced cancers. Measured with immunoSEQ multiplex PCR; TCRdb has only the in-frame clones, and not every one. The data hold about 100,000 clones, with roughly 89% observed a single time. The sequencing used CD4+ or CD8+ T cells sorted from blood, collected in a trial of the OX40 agonist ivuxolimab. The receptors shown here come from an adult with an advanced solid tumor such as melanoma, head and neck, liver or kidney cancer.

V gene TRBV11-1 combines with J gene TRBJ2-7, with 7 bases fitting TRBD1. This CDR3 region has 12 residues. In germline, CDR1 is SGHAT, CDR2 FQDESV (reference sequence). V was pared by 5 bases and J by 3 bases, with 1 base of the junction left unmatched. The CDR3 nucleotides read TGTGCCAGCAGCCGGGACAGCTACGAGCAGTACTTC. This encodes CASSRDSYEQYF.

The V and J genes are TRBV29-1 and TRBJ2-3; D tentatively fits TRBD1 or TRBD2 (5 bases each). CDR3 size: 13 residues. Germline CDR1 and CDR2: SQVTM and ANQGSEA. Trimming took off 0 bases at V and 4 bases at J, with 8 bases between the two ends. The CDR3 sequence: CSVEERGPDTQYF. The CDR3 DNA sequence: TGCAGCGTTGAAGAGAGGGGTCCAGATACGCAGTATTTT.

This sequence joins TRBV5-1 and TRBJ1-5, with D hard to call. The germline V gene has CDR1 SGHRS and CDR2 YFSETQ. Trimming removed 0 bases from V and 4 bases from J, with 11 bases in between. This CDR3 has 15 amino acids. CDR3 amino acids: CASSLEAAGNQPQHF. CDR3 bases: TGCGCCAGCAGCTTGGAAGCGGCGGGGAATCAGCCCCAGCATTTT.

The chain combines TRBV10-2 with TRBJ2-5; D may correspond to TRBD1 or TRBD2 (5 bases each). V shed 4 bases and J shed 1 base, with 13 bases lying between them. The germline CDR1 and CDR2 sequences are WSHSY and SAAADI. The CDR3 loop spans 15 amino acids. CDR3 amino acids: CASSAGALGQETQYF. The CDR3 bases are TGCGCCAGCAGTGCCGGGGCGTTGGGCCAAGAGACCCAGTACTTC.

This clone was observed a single time. V usage is TRBV7-8 and J usage is TRBJ1-5, with 8 bases fitting TRBD1. The germline V gene has CDR1 SGHVS and CDR2 FQNEAQ. The CDR3 has 13 amino acids. The CDR3 protein is CAIHGQGGQPQHF. In DNA, the CDR3 is TGTGCAATTCACGGACAGGGCGGACAGCCCCAGCATTTT.

The V and J genes are TRBV25-1 and TRBJ1-3; a possible D gene is TRBD1 (5 bases). Germline V gives CDR1 MGHDK, CDR2 SYGVNS. The length of the CDR3 is 14 residues. Trimming pared 8 bases from V and 2 bases from J, leaving 13 bases between. This CDR3 reads CASGALGAGNTIYF. CDR3 nucleotide sequence: TGTGCCAGCGGAGCGTTAGGGGCTGGAAACACCATATATTTT.

The genes are TRBV19 and TRBJ1-6, with D perhaps TRBD1 (5 bases). This CDR3 is 15 amino acids long. The V and J ends lost 7 bases and 6 bases respectively, with 16 bases between them. CDR1 and CDR2 (germline): LNHDA, SQIVND (reference sequence). Written as DNA, the CDR3 is TGTGCCAGTACGTTCGGGGCAGGGAGTAATTCACCCCTCCACTTT. As protein: CASTFGAGSNSPLHF.

This chain uses TRBV5-1 with TRBJ2-5, with D possibly TRBD1 on 5 matching bases. Germline V gives CDR1 SGHRS, CDR2 YFSETQ. Between the trimmed V and J ends, which lost 4 bases and 4 bases, there was a span of 17 bases. The CDR3 sequence is 15 residues long. Here the CDR3 reads CASSLAGQSGETQYF. The CDR3 nucleotides are TGCGCCAGCAGCCTGGCCGGACAATCGGGAGAGACCCAGTACTTC.

The chain joins TRBV25-1 to TRBJ1-4; the D gene is possibly TRBD1 (6 bases). CDR1 is MGHDK, CDR2 SYGVNS, per germline. V gave up 3 bases and J gave up 2 bases, with 10 bases separating them. The CDR3 totals 15 residues. CDR3 bases: TGTGCCAGCAGTGACCGGGACAAGACTAATGAAAAACTGTTTTTT. Its translation: CASSDRDKTNEKLFF.

J is TRBJ1-3 and V is TRBV6-1; D is uncertain. The ends were cut back, 10 bases at V and 0 bases at J, with 16 bases in the middle. The V gene's germline CDR1 is MNHNS and CDR2 SASEGT. The CDR3 sequence is 15 residues long. The CDR3 DNA follows: TGTGCCACCCAAGTAGCCGCAGGCTCTGGAAACACCATATATTTT. This codes for CATQVAAGSGNTIYF.

The chain recombines TRBV5-1 with TRBJ2-1; D is perhaps TRBD1 (6 bases). V was trimmed by 4 bases and J by 9 bases, leaving 11 bases between them. The CDR3 totals 12 residues. Germline V gene data show CDR1 as SGHRS and CDR2 as YFSETQ. The CDR3 coding sequence is TGCGCCAGCAGCCCCAGACAGGCTGAGCAGTTCTTC. Translation gives CASSPRQAEQFF.

The genes are TRBV10-2 and TRBJ2-7, with D tentatively TRBD2 (5 bases). Per germline, CDR1 WSHSY and CDR2 SAAADI. The CDR3 contains 15 residues. Trimming shortened V by 2 bases and J by 2 bases, and 13 bases separated the two germline ends. The CDR3: CASSEPRTVTYEQYF. CDR3 nucleotide sequence: TGCGCCAGCAGTGAGCCCAGGACTGTTACCTACGAGCAGTACTTC.